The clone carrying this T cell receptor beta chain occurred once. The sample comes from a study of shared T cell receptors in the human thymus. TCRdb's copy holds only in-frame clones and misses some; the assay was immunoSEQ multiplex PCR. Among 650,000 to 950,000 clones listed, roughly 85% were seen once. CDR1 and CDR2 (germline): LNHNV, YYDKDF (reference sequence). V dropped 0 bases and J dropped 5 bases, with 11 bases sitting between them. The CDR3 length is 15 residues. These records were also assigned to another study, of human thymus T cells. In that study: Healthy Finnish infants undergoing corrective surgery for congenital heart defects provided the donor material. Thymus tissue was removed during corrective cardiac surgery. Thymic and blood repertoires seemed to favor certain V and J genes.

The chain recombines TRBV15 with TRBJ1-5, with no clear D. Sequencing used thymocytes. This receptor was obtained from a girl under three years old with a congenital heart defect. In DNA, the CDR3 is TGTGCCACCAGCAGAGAAACCCGGGAAGATCAGCCCCAGCATTTT. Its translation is CATSRETREDQPQHF.